Presented here are 27 T cell receptor beta chains from one specimen sequenced in a study of blood T cell repertoires in COVID-19. The repertoire was sequenced with immunoSEQ multiplex PCR; TCRdb's copy has only in-frame clones and lacks some. The sample has just over 300,000 clones, around 92% seen once. Source material: peripheral blood. These receptors came from a woman in her twenties or thirties with COVID-19, enrolled during active disease.

The J gene is TRBJ2-2, the V gene TRBV9; D not certain. The CDR3 runs 13 residues. V lost 0 bases and J 5 bases, leaving 5 bases between the germline ends. Germline V gives CDR1 SGDLS, CDR2 YYNGEE. The CDR3 loop is CASSVVHTGELFF. CDR3 DNA sequence: TGTGCCAGCAGCGTAGTACATACCGGGGAGCTGTTTTTT.

The V and J genes are TRBV9 and TRBJ2-1; 9 bases agree with TRBD2. Trimming at V came to 0 bases and at J to 9 bases, leaving 7 bases not matched to a gene. Germline V gene data show CDR1 as SGDLS and CDR2 as YYNGEE. This CDR3 contains 15 residues. The CDR3 sequence: CASSVAGGGAVEQFF. The CDR3 bases are TGTGCCAGCAGCGTAGCAGGCGGGGGGGCCGTTGAGCAGTTCTTC.

The genes are TRBV6-5 and TRBJ1-2; tentative D call: TRBD1 (5 bases). The germline V gene has CDR1 MNHEY and CDR2 SVGAGI. The CDR3 extends over 14 amino acids. Deletions cut 6 bases from V and 5 bases from J, with 16 bases between. The CDR3 here is CASSKYRIQYGYTF. CDR3 in DNA: TGTGCCAGCAGCAAATACAGGATTCAGTATGGCTACACCTTC.

The rearrangement uses TRBV11-3 and TRBJ2-4; 10 bases align to TRBD1. Germline V CDR1 and CDR2: SGHNT, YENEEA. The CDR3 contains 15 residues. V dropped 5 bases and J dropped 7; count of bases not matched to a gene: 8. Here the CDR3 DNA reads TGTGCCAGCAGCCAAGGGACAGGGGATGTGAACATTCAGTACTTC. This codes for CASSQGTGDVNIQYF.

The sample holds one count of this clone. The chain combines TRBV24-1 with TRBJ2-3, with 15 bases that match TRBD2. The V gene end was trimmed by 11 bases and the J gene end by 1 base; junction bases not matched to a gene: 12. The CDR3 covers 18 residues. Germline CDR1 reads KGHDR; CDR2 reads SFDVKD. In DNA form, the CDR3 reads TGTGCCATCTCAGCGGGACTAGCGGGGGGATGGGGCACAGATACGCAGTATTTT. Its protein product is CAISAGLAGGWGTDTQYF.

This chain uses TRBV19 with TRBJ1-3; unclear D gene. There are 13 residues in the CDR3. Trimming cost V 4 bases and J 2 bases, with 6 bases left between them. The germline gives CDR1 LNHDA, CDR2 SQIVND (reference sequence). CDR3 loop: CASSRAAGNTIYF. For the CDR3, the DNA is TGTGCCAGTAGTAGAGCGGCTGGAAACACCATATATTTT.

The chain recombines TRBV5-1 with TRBJ2-2; D unclear. V lost 0 bases and J lost 4, with 4 bases in between. The CDR3 has 13 residues. Looked up from germline, CDR1 is SGHRS and CDR2 is YFSETQ. The CDR3 is CASSLAGTGELFF. CDR3 nucleotides: TGCGCCAGCAGCTTGGCCGGCACCGGGGAGCTGTTTTTT. The full variable domain, completed using reference TRBV5-1 and TRBJ2-2, is KAGVTQTPRYLIKTRGQQVTLSCSPISGHRSVSWYQQTPGQGLQFLFEYFSETQRNKGNFPGRFSGRQFSNSRSEMNVSTLELGDSALYLCASSLAGTGELFFGEGSRLTVL.

This clone was seen more than once but under ten times. The genes are TRBV12-3 or TRBV12-4 and TRBJ1-2; D may be TRBD1 (5 bases). The CDR3 contains 13 residues. Between the trimmed V and J ends, which lost 10 bases and 3 bases, there was a span of 15 bases. The CDR3 loop reads CATARGEHYGYTF. In DNA form, the CDR3 reads TGTGCCACCGCCCGGGGGGAGCACTATGGCTACACCTTC.

The V call is TRBV12-3 or TRBV12-4, the J call TRBJ2-3; a possible D gene is TRBD2 (5 bases). Between the trimmed V and J ends, which lost 7 bases and 8 bases, there was a span of 10 bases. CDR3 length equals 11 residues. CDR3 nucleotide sequence: TGTGCCAGCACCTGGGCGGGTACGCAGTATTTT. Its protein is CASTWAGTQYF.

V usage is TRBV2 and J usage is TRBJ2-1; D call uncertain. Germline loops: CDR1 SNHLY, CDR2 FYNNEI. V was clipped by 1 base and J by 5 bases, with 9 bases between them. This CDR3 has 14 residues. The CDR3 sequence: CASSEGKGDNEQFF. The DNA for the CDR3 is TGTGCCAGCAGTGAAGGGAAAGGAGACAATGAGCAGTTCTTC.

The J gene is TRBJ2-7, the V gene TRBV28, with D possibly being TRBD1 (6 bases). Trimming removed 5 bases at V and 5 bases at J, with 13 bases between. Germline values: CDR1 MDHEN, CDR2 SYDVKM. CDR3 length equals 13 residues. CDR3 DNA sequence: TGTGCCAGCAGTATCAACAGGGTTGACGAGCAGTACGTC. Translating it yields CASSINRVDEQYV.

The rearrangement links TRBV2 to TRBJ1-3; D unresolved. Germline CDR1 SNHLY, CDR2 FYNNEI. The CDR3 consists of 12 residues. V shed 7 bases and J shed 0 bases, with 4 bases lying between them. In DNA, the CDR3 is TGTGCCAGCACCTCCTCTGGAAACACCATATATTTT. Amino acid sequence: CASTSSGNTIYF.

The chain employs TRBV10-2 and TRBJ1-1; D call uncertain. The V end lost 2 bases, the J end lost 3 bases, and 13 bases lay between the germline ends. CDR1 is WSHSY and CDR2 is SAAADI in the germline V gene. The CDR3 sequence is 15 residues long. The CDR3 loop is CASSERSGQHTEAFF. The CDR3, as DNA: TGCGCCAGCAGTGAGCGGTCAGGCCAACACACTGAAGCTTTCTTT.

The gene calls are TRBV5-1 and TRBJ1-2, with TRBD1 identical over 7 bases. The length of the CDR3 is 12 residues. Germline-derived CDR1 and CDR2 are SGHRS and YFSETQ. V lost 4 bases, J lost 8 bases, and 5 bases stayed unmatched. The CDR3, as DNA: TGCGCCAGCAGCGTAACAGGGGAAGGCTACACCTTC. Protein product: CASSVTGEGYTF.

The chain has TRBV5-1 and TRBJ1-6; D not certain. Germline V gene data show CDR1 as SGHRS and CDR2 as YFSETQ. Trimming left V 4 bases short and J 7 bases short, with 18 bases between. The CDR3 has 16 residues. In nucleotides, the CDR3 is TGCGCCAGCAGCAAACTCCCGTCCGGGTCGAATTCACCCCTCCACTTT. Translating it yields CASSKLPSGSNSPLHF.

The V and J genes are TRBV7-2 and TRBJ2-5; 8 nucleotides align to TRBD1. V dropped 10 bases and J dropped 5; count of bases not matched to a gene: 15. The germline gives CDR1 SGHTA, CDR2 FQGNSA. The CDR3 length is 15 residues. CDR3 amino acids: CATYPGRTGYETQYF. For the CDR3, the DNA is TGTGCCACCTACCCGGGAAGGACAGGGTACGAGACCCAGTACTTC.

The chain joins TRBV15 to TRBJ2-1; 11 bases fit TRBD2. V shed 3 bases and J 4 bases; nucleotides not matched to a gene: 5. There are 16 residues in the CDR3. CDR1 is LNHNV and CDR2 is YYDKDF in the germline V gene (reference sequence). CDR3 loop: CATSRASGGYYNEQFF. The CDR3 nucleotides are TGTGCCACCAGCAGGGCTAGCGGGGGGTATTACAATGAGCAGTTCTTC.

The rearrangement joins TRBV7-9 to TRBJ1-6; 9 bases are a match to TRBD1. The length of the CDR3 is 16 residues. Germline V gives CDR1 SEHNR, CDR2 FQNEAQ (reference sequence). The J segment lost 9 bases and the V segment lost 4 bases, leaving 10 bases of the junction unmatched. CDR3 in amino acids: CASSSILAQGASPLHF. In DNA form, the CDR3 reads TGTGCCAGCAGCTCGATATTGGCACAGGGGGCTTCACCCCTCCACTTT.

V is TRBV6-5 and J is TRBJ1-1; 8 bases are shared with TRBD1. This CDR3 has 14 residues. CDR1 is MNHEY and CDR2 is SVGAGI in the germline V gene. V lost 6 bases, J lost 6 bases, and 9 bases stayed unmatched. CDR3 DNA: TGTGCCAGCAGCGCAGGGGGCAGAAGGGCTGAAGCTTTCTTT. Translated, it gives CASSAGGRRAEAFF.

This clone is a singleton in its sample. Other DNA sequences of this sample code for an identical CDR3. The CDR3 coding sequence is TGTGCCAGCAGCTTAGGGCAGGGCCGCAATCAGCCCCAGCATTTT. Its protein is CASSLGQGRNQPQHF. This chain joins TRBV7-9 and TRBJ1-5, with D maybe TRBD1 (5 bases). The CDR3 covers 15 residues. CDR1 and CDR2 (germline): SEHNR, FQNEAQ (reference sequence). The V and J ends lost 1 base and 2 bases respectively, with 9 bases between them.

The V call is TRBV6-2 or TRBV6-3, the J call TRBJ2-7; TRBD2 agrees at 7 bases. Trimming took 3 bases from V and 3 from J; bases not matched to a gene: 8. Germline V gene lookup returns CDR1 MNHEY and CDR2 SVGEGT. This CDR3 comprises 15 residues. As DNA, the CDR3 is TGTGCCAGCAGTTATTCAGCGGGGCGCGTCTACGAGCAGTACTTC. Encoded protein: CASSYSAGRVYEQYF.

The V and J genes are TRBV4-2 and TRBJ1-1; D call uncertain. The CDR3 sequence is 16 residues long. The V end was cut by 3 bases, the J end by 4 bases, with 18 bases between. Per germline, CDR1 LGHNA and CDR2 YNFKEQ. The CDR3 DNA is TGTGCCAGCAGCCAGCCCAGCCCGGGTCGGGGCACTGAAGCTTTCTTT. Translating gives CASSQPSPGRGTEAFF.

The chain is built from TRBV13 and TRBJ1-6, with 8 bases fitting TRBD1. The CDR3 is made up of 15 amino acids. CDR1 and CDR2 from the germline V gene are PRHDT and FYEKMQ (reference sequence). Trimming took 5 bases from V and 7 from J; bases not matched to a gene: 7. CDR3 DNA sequence: TGTGCCAGCAGCCCTCTCACAGGGGGGAATTCACCCCTCCACTTT. Protein product: CASSPLTGGNSPLHF.

On this clone: The junction departs from the called germline gene at one end, perhaps through a read error. This chain connects TRBV6-5 to TRBJ1-6; D is ambiguous. This CDR3 region has 13 residues. CDR1 MNHEY and CDR2 SVGAGI come from the germline V gene. The CDR3: CASSYSSDSPLHF. DNA of the CDR3: TGTGCCAGCAGTTACTCGTCAGATTCCCCCCTCCACTTT.

This rearrangement joins TRBV7-8 to TRBJ2-3; 10 nucleotides agree with TRBD2. The J segment lost 2 bases and the V segment lost 1 base, leaving 6 bases of the junction unmatched. CDR1 SGHVS and CDR2 FQNEAQ come from the germline V gene. The CDR3 is made up of 17 amino acids. In DNA, the CDR3 is TGTGCCAGCAGCTTAGTGGTAGCGGGGGGTACCACAGATACGCAGTATTTT. Translating it yields CASSLVVAGGTTDTQYF.

The J gene is TRBJ1-2, the V gene TRBV4-3, with D unclear. V was trimmed by 4 bases and J by 3 bases, leaving 24 bases between them. CDR3 length: 18 residues. Germline lookup yields CDR1 LGHNA and CDR2 YSLEER. This CDR3 reads CASSPTHPSQTLYYGYTF. The CDR3 coding sequence is TGCGCCAGCAGCCCCACTCATCCCTCGCAGACTCTTTACTATGGCTACACCTTC.

The chain links TRBV28 to TRBJ1-4, with D possibly matching TRBD1 (5 bases). V lost 6 bases and J 7 bases, leaving 15 bases between the germline ends. Germline V CDR1 and CDR2: MDHEN, SYDVKM. The CDR3 totals 14 residues. The CDR3 here is CASRGGGRVEKLFF. The CDR3 DNA is TGTGCCAGCAGGGGGGGAGGCCGGGTTGAAAAACTGTTTTTT.